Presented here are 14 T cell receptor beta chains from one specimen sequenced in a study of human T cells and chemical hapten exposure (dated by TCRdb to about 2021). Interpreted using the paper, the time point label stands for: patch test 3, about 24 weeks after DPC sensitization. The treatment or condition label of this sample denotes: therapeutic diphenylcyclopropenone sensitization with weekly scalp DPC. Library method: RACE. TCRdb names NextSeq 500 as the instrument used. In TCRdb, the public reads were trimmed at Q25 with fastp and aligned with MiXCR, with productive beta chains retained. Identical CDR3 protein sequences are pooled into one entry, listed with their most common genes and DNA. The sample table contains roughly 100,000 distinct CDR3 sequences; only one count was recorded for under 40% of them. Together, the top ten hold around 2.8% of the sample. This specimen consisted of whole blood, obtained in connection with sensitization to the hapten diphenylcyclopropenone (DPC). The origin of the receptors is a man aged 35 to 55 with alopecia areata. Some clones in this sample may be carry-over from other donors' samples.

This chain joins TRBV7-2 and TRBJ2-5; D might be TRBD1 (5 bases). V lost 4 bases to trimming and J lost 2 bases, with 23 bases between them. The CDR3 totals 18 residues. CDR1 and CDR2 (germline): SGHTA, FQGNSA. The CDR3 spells CASSSHTQVTFRQETQYF. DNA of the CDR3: TGTGCCAGCAGCTCCCATACACAGGTCACCTTCCGTCAAGAGACCCAGTACTTC.

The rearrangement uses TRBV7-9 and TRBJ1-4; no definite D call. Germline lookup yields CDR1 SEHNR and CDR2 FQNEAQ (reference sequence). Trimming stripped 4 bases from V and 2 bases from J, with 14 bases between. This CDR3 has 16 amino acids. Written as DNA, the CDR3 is TGTGCCAGCAGCTCCTACTTTTCGACGACTAATGAAAAACTGTTTTTT. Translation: CASSSYFSTTNEKLFF. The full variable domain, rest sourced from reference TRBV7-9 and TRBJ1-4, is DTGVSQNPRHKITKRGQNVTFRCDPISEHNRLYWYRQTLGQGPEFLTYFQNEAQLEKSRLLSDRFSAERPKGSFSTLEIQRTEQGDSAMYLCASSSYFSTTNEKLFFGSGTQLSVL.

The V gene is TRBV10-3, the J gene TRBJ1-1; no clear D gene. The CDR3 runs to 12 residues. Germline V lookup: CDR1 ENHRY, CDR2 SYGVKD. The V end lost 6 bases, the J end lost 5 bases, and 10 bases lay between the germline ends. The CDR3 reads CAISSGGTEAFF. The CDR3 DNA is TGTGCCATCAGCTCTGGAGGGACTGAAGCTTTCTTT.

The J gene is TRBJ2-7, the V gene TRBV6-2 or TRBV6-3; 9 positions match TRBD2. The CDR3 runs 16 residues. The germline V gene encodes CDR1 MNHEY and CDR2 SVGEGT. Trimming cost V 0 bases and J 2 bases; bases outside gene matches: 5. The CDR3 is CASSYSGSGRTYEQYF. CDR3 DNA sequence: TGTGCCAGCAGTTACTCGGGTAGCGGGAGAACCTACGAGCAGTACTTC.

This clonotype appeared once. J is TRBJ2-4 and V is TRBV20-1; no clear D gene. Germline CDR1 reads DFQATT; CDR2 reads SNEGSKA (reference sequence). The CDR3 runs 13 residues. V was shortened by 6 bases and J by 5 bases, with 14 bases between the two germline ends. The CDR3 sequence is CSAVVYDQNIQYF. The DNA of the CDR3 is TGCAGTGCAGTTGTTTATGATCAAAACATTCAGTACTTC.

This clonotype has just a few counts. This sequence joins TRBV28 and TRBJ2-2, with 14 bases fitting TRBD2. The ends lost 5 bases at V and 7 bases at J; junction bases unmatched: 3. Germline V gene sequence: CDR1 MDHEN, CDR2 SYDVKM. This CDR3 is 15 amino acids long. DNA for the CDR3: TGTGCCAGCAGTCCGGGACTAGCGGGAGTCGGGGAGCTGTTTTTT. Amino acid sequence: CASSPGLAGVGELFF.

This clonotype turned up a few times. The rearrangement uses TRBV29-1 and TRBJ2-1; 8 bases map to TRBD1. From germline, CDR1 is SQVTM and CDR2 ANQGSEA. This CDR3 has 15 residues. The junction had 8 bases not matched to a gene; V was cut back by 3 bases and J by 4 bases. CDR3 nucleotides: TGCAGCGTTGAGGTGCAGGGGGCCCCTTACAATGAGCAGTTCTTC. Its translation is CSVEVQGAPYNEQFF.

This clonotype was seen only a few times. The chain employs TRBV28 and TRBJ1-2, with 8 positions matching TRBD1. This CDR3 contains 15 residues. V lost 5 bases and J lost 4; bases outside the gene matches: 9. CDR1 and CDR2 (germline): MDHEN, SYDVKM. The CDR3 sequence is CASSSGQGGRYGYTF. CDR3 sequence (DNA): TGTGCCAGCAGTAGTGGACAGGGCGGCCGCTATGGCTACACCTTC.

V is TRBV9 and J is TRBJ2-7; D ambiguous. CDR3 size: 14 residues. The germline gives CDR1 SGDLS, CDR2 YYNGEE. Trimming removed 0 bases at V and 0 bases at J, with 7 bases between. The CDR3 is CASSVGVGSYEQYF. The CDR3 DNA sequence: TGTGCCAGCAGCGTAGGTGTCGGCTCCTACGAGCAGTACTTC.

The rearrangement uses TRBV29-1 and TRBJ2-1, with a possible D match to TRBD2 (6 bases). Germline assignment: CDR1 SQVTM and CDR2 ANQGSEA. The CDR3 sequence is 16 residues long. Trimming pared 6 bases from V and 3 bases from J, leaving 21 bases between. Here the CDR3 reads CSVDASSAGNYNEQFF. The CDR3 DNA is TGCAGCGTCGACGCCTCTTCTGCGGGAAACTACAATGAGCAGTTCTTC.

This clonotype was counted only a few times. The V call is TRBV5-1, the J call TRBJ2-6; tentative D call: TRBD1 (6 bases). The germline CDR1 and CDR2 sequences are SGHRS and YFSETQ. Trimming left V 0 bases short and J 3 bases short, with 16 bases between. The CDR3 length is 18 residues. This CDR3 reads CASSLVTGKGFGANVLTF. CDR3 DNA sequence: TGCGCCAGCAGCTTGGTTACAGGGAAGGGATTTGGGGCCAACGTCCTGACTTTC.

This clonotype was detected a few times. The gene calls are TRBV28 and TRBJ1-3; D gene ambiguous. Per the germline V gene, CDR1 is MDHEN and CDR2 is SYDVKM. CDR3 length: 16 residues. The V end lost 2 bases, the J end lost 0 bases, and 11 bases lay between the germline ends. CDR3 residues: CASSLVGETSGNTIYF. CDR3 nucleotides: TGTGCCAGCAGTTTAGTCGGGGAAACCTCTGGAAACACCATATATTTT.

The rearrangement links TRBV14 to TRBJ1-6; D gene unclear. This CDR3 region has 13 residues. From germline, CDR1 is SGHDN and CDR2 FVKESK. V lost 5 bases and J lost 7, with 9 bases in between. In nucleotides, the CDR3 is TGTGCCAGCAGCACACTGGGCAATTCACCCCTCCACTTT. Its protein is CASSTLGNSPLHF.

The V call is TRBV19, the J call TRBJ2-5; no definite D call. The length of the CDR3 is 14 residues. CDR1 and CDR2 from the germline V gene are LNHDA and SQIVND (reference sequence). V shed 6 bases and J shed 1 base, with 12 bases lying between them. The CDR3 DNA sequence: TGTGCCAGTAGCGACGGCAGGACCCAAGAGACCCAGTACTTC. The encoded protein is CASSDGRTQETQYF.